This T cell receptor beta chain appears in the sequencing data of a study of T cell changes during pregnancy in multiple sclerosis. The data were produced by immunoSEQ multiplex PCR, yet TCRdb's version contains in-frame clones alone and is incomplete. This sample has 60,000 to 85,000 clones, with over 85% found just once. Material: peripheral blood, obtained after pregnancy. This sequence originates from a female donor in good health, enrolled as a control in a pregnancy study.

The CDR3 protein is CASSLGWPGGRETQYF. The DNA of the CDR3 is TGCGCCAGCAGCTTGGGATGGCCAGGGGGCCGGGAGACCCAGTACTTC. V usage is TRBV5-1 and J usage is TRBJ2-5; 8 nucleotides line up with TRBD1. CDR1 is SGHRS and CDR2 is YFSETQ in the germline V gene. V gave up 0 bases and J gave up 5 bases; unmatched junction bases: 9. This CDR3 has 16 residues.